Below, 28 T cell receptor beta chains from the same sample are listed, as sequenced in a study of T cell responses to AZD1222 COVID-19 vaccine. The method was immunoSEQ multiplex PCR; TCRdb's version includes in-frame clones alone and lacks a portion of them. In the table there are 90,000 to 100,000 clones, 85% to 90% of which are singletons. The specimen was peripheral blood, collected on day 0 of AZD1222 vaccination. The receptor source for this set is an adult in good health.

This chain connects TRBV12-5 to TRBJ2-7; the D gene is possibly TRBD2 (6 bases). V lost 0 bases and J lost 3, with 12 bases in between. In germline, CDR1 is LGHNT, CDR2 FRNRAP. There are 15 residues in the CDR3. CDR3 region: CASGLVSPGGYEQYF. The CDR3 DNA reads as TGTGCTAGTGGTTTGGTATCACCCGGGGGCTACGAGCAGTACTTC.

This chain connects TRBV12-3 or TRBV12-4 to TRBJ2-7, with TRBD2 identical over 7 bases. There are 12 residues in the CDR3. The V and J ends lost 6 bases and 2 bases, in that order; junction bases with no gene match: 1. CDR3 sequence (DNA): TGTGCCAGCAGGGGGGGGGCCTACGAGCAGTACTTC. Protein: CASRGGAYEQYF.

Notes on this clone: One end of the junction varies from germline; a read error may be responsible. The rearrangement joins TRBV18 to TRBJ2-7, with D uncertain. The CDR3 covers 15 residues. Germline CDR1 KGHSH, CDR2 LQKENI. CDR3 region: CASSAPKQSPYEQYF. CDR3 coding DNA: TGTGCCAGCTCAGCACCGAAACAATCCCCCTACGAGCAGTACTTC. Drawing the rest from reference TRBV18 and TRBJ2-7, the complete variable domain is NAGVMQNPRHLVRRRGQEARLRCSPMKGHSHVYWYRQLPEEGLKFMVYLQKENIIDESGMPKERFSAEFPKEGPSILRIQQVVRGDSAAYFCASSAPKQSPYEQYFGPGTRLTVT.

The chain employs TRBV3-1 (or the pseudogene TRBV3-2) and TRBJ2-7; D not certain. This CDR3 spans 14 amino acids. Looked up from germline, CDR1 is LGHDT and CDR2 is YNNKEL (reference sequence). V was pared by 7 bases and J by 0 bases, with 13 bases between. The DNA of the CDR3 is TGTGCCAGCACCCTCGGCGCAAACTCCTACGAGCAGTACTTC. The encoded protein is CASTLGANSYEQYF.

The J gene is TRBJ2-7, the V gene TRBV7-2, with D possibly being TRBD1 or TRBD2 (5 bases each). Germline CDR1 is SGHTA and CDR2 is FQGNSA. The V and J ends lost 4 bases and 0 bases respectively, with 16 bases between them. CDR3 length: 16 amino acids. CDR3 coding DNA: TGTGCCAGCAGCTCCCAGGCCCGGGGCGCCTCCTACGAGCAGTACTTC. Its protein is CASSSQARGASYEQYF. Variable domain in full (rest from reference TRBV7-2 and TRBJ2-7): GAGVSQSPSNKVTEKGKDVELRCDPISGHTALYWYRQSLGQGLEFLIYFQGNSAPDKSGLPSDRFSAERTGGSVSTLTIQRTQQEDSAVYLCASSSQARGASYEQYFGPGTRLTVT.

The chain recombines TRBV5-1 with TRBJ1-2, with TRBD1 matching over 10 bases. Germline-derived CDR1 and CDR2 are SGHRS and YFSETQ. Trimming at V came to 0 bases and at J to 7 bases, leaving 9 bases not matched to a gene. This CDR3 region has 16 residues. The CDR3 DNA reads as TGCGCCAGCAGCTTGGCCCCGGGACAGGGGACTTCTGGCTACACCTTC. This encodes CASSLAPGQGTSGYTF. Combining the CDR3 with reference TRBV5-1 and TRBJ1-2 gives the whole variable domain KAGVTQTPRYLIKTRGQQVTLSCSPISGHRSVSWYQQTPGQGLQFLFEYFSETQRNKGNFPGRFSGRQFSNSRSEMNVSTLELGDSALYLCASSLAPGQGTSGYTFGSGTRLTVV.

This clone was detected a few times. This chain joins TRBV5-1 and TRBJ1-1; D remains unclear. The CDR3 consists of 13 residues. The germline gives CDR1 SGHRS, CDR2 YFSETQ. The germline V and J ends were trimmed by 5 bases and 1 base, with 9 bases remaining between them. The CDR3 region is CASRRGWNTEAFF. CDR3 coding DNA: TGCGCCAGCAGGCGGGGTTGGAACACTGAAGCTTTCTTT. The whole variable domain, filled in from reference TRBV5-1 and TRBJ1-1, reads KAGVTQTPRYLIKTRGQQVTLSCSPISGHRSVSWYQQTPGQGLQFLFEYFSETQRNKGNFPGRFSGRQFSNSRSEMNVSTLELGDSALYLCASRRGWNTEAFFGQGTRLTVV.

V and J are TRBV12-3 or TRBV12-4 and TRBJ1-2, with D tentatively TRBD1 (5 bases). The length of the CDR3 is 13 residues. Trimming removed 8 bases at V and 8 bases at J, with 18 bases between. The CDR3 region has the DNA TGTGCCAGCTCAACCGACACGGGGGGAGGCTACACCTTC. Residues: CASSTDTGGGYTF.

Here the CDR3 reads CASSPPGGGRAEAFF. The DNA for the CDR3 is TGTGCCAGCAGCCCCCCCGGGGGGGGACGCGCTGAAGCTTTCTTT. V is TRBV9 and J is TRBJ1-1, with D maybe TRBD1 (5 bases). CDR1 and CDR2 (germline): SGDLS, YYNGEE. The V end lost 4 bases, the J end lost 6 bases, and 19 bases lay between the germline ends. The CDR3 sequence is 15 residues long.

The chain carries TRBV29-1 and TRBJ1-2; a weak D match, TRBD1 (5 bases). V was cut by 2 bases and J by 2 bases, with 12 bases left in between. There are 14 residues in the CDR3. CDR1 is SQVTM, CDR2 ANQGSEA, per germline. The CDR3 sequence is CSVESGRVNYGYTF. Written as DNA, the CDR3 is TGCAGCGTTGAATCAGGGAGGGTGAACTATGGCTACACCTTC.

This clone showed up just once. The rearrangement uses TRBV10-2 and TRBJ2-7; D is ambiguous. CDR1 WSHSY and CDR2 SAAADI come from the germline V gene. This CDR3 comprises 12 residues. Trimming stripped 10 bases from V and 1 base from J, with 11 bases between. The CDR3 DNA is TGCGCCACGCTCGGACCTTCCTACGAGCAGTACTTC. Encoded protein: CATLGPSYEQYF.

The V gene is TRBV6-1, the J gene TRBJ2-7, with TRBD1 matching 7 bases. With 1 base clipped from V and 2 bases from J, the junction kept 8 bases outside the gene matches. CDR3 length equals 16 residues. Germline CDR1 is MNHNS and CDR2 is SASEGT. As DNA, the CDR3 is TGTGCCAGCAGTGAAGGGAACAGGGGCCATACCTACGAGCAGTACTTC. Translation gives CASSEGNRGHTYEQYF.

This clone came up once. The chain recombines TRBV6-5 with TRBJ1-6; 10 bases are shared with TRBD1. CDR1 and CDR2 (germline): MNHEY, SVGAGI. V lost 2 bases and J lost 7; bases outside the gene matches: 2. The length of the CDR3 is 15 residues. The CDR3 loop is CASSYQGQGNSPLHF. CDR3 bases: TGTGCCAGCAGTTACCAGGGACAGGGGAATTCACCCCTCCACTTT.

The chain carries TRBV5-1 and TRBJ2-6; no definite D call. The CDR3 totals 15 residues. Germline-derived CDR1 and CDR2 are SGHRS and YFSETQ. V gave up 0 bases and J gave up 0 bases, with 4 bases separating them. Written as DNA, the CDR3 is TGCGCCAGCAGCTTGGTCCTCTCTGGGGCCAACGTCCTGACTTTC. Translated, it gives CASSLVLSGANVLTF. Full variable domain (outside the CDR3, taken from reference TRBV5-1 and TRBJ2-6): KAGVTQTPRYLIKTRGQQVTLSCSPISGHRSVSWYQQTPGQGLQFLFEYFSETQRNKGNFPGRFSGRQFSNSRSEMNVSTLELGDSALYLCASSLVLSGANVLTFGAGSRLTVL.

The chain recombines TRBV3-1 (or the pseudogene TRBV3-2) with TRBJ2-1, with a possible D match to TRBD2 (6 bases). This CDR3 contains 13 residues. Between the trimmed V and J ends, which lost 7 bases and 5 bases, there was a span of 12 bases. Germline V gene data show CDR1 as LGHDT and CDR2 as YNNKEL (reference sequence). CDR3 residues: CASKGTGDNEQFF. CDR3 sequence (DNA): TGTGCCAGCAAGGGGACTGGGGACAATGAGCAGTTCTTC.

This clone has a handful of counts. This chain connects TRBV7-9 to TRBJ1-1; tentative D call: TRBD1 (5 bases). V lost 5 bases, J lost 0 bases, and 22 bases lay in between. The CDR3 consists of 18 residues. Germline V lookup: CDR1 SEHNR, CDR2 FQNEAQ (reference sequence). CDR3 coding DNA: TGTGCCAGCAGCGCCCCGACCGGGGCCTTGGGGATGAACACTGAAGCTTTCTTT. Translated: CASSAPTGALGMNTEAFF.

The chain links TRBV19 to TRBJ2-1, with 8 positions matching TRBD2. The CDR3 is made up of 16 amino acids. With 4 bases clipped from V and 4 bases from J, the junction kept 9 bases outside the gene matches. CDR1 and CDR2 (germline): LNHDA, SQIVND (reference sequence). CDR3 DNA sequence: TGTGCCAGTAGTAACTCGCGGGGGGCCCCGTACAATGAGCAGTTCTTC. Its translation: CASSNSRGAPYNEQFF.

This chain connects TRBV6-2 or TRBV6-3 to TRBJ2-3; 7 positions match TRBD1. Germline loops: CDR1 MNHEY, CDR2 SVGEGT. The CDR3 loop spans 14 amino acids. The J segment lost 6 bases and the V segment lost 5 bases, leaving 8 bases of the junction unmatched. This CDR3 is CASSTGTAPDTQYF. DNA for the CDR3: TGTGCCAGCAGTACCGGGACAGCTCCGGATACGCAGTATTTT.

This clone appeared a single time. The rearrangement uses TRBV9 and TRBJ1-2; D perhaps matches TRBD1 (5 bases). CDR3 size: 14 residues. V shed 4 bases and J shed 8 bases, with 18 bases lying between them. Germline V CDR1 and CDR2: SGDLS, YYNGEE. CDR3 bases: TGTGCCAGCAGCCGAGGGACCGGGATCGGAGGCTACACCTTC. Translation gives CASSRGTGIGGYTF.

The V call is TRBV30, the J call TRBJ1-2; 10 bases are shared with TRBD1. J was trimmed by 1 base and V by 6 bases; bases with no gene match: 5. Germline V lookup: CDR1 GTSNPN, CDR2 SVGIG (reference sequence). This CDR3 is 14 amino acids long. The CDR3 reads CACPGTGVNYGYTF. In nucleotides, the CDR3 is TGTGCCTGCCCCGGGACAGGGGTTAACTATGGCTACACCTTC.

This clone was observed a few times. V is TRBV5-1 and J is TRBJ2-5; D is tentatively TRBD1 or TRBD2 (5 bases each). Germline-derived CDR1 and CDR2 are SGHRS and YFSETQ. CDR3 length equals 14 residues. Trimming took off 4 bases at V and 2 bases at J, with 12 bases between the two ends. In nucleotides, the CDR3 is TGCGCCAGCAGCCCGGGACCCTCTCAAGAGACCCAGTACTTC. This gives the protein CASSPGPSQETQYF.

This rearrangement joins TRBV10-3 to TRBJ2-6, with D perhaps TRBD1 (6 bases). The CDR3 sequence is 17 residues long. Between the trimmed V and J ends, which lost 4 bases and 4 bases, there was a span of 17 bases. Germline V gene lookup returns CDR1 ENHRY and CDR2 SYGVKD. DNA for the CDR3: TGTGCCATCAGTGGGGACACCCCCGGGAAGGGGGCCAACGTCCTGACTTTC. Amino acids: CAISGDTPGKGANVLTF.

This rearrangement joins TRBV5-4 to TRBJ2-2; unclear D gene. The germline V gene has CDR1 SGHNT and CDR2 YYREEE (reference sequence). The CDR3 spans 16 residues. Trimming removed 3 bases at V and 2 bases at J, with 14 bases between. The CDR3 protein is CASSWVTTLNTGELFF. In nucleotides, the CDR3 is TGTGCCAGCAGCTGGGTTACGACACTTAACACCGGGGAGCTGTTTTTT.

The genes are TRBV19 and TRBJ2-1, with D maybe TRBD2 (6 bases). CDR1 is LNHDA, CDR2 SQIVND, per germline (reference sequence). CDR3 length: 14 residues. The V end lost 5 bases, the J end lost 2 bases, and 10 bases lay between the germline ends. As DNA, the CDR3 is TGTGCCAGTAGTGTCTGGGGGGCCTACAATGAGCAGTTCTTC. It specifies CASSVWGAYNEQFF.

The chain carries TRBV12-2 and TRBJ1-2. TRBV12-2 is labeled a pseudogene. The CDR3 is made up of 19 amino acids. In nucleotides, the CDR3 is TGTGCAAGTCGCTTCGCCTACAATAAACTTTATACCCCTAACTATGGCTACACCTTC. This sequence encodes CASRFAYNKLYTPNYGYTF.

The chain uses TRBV11-2 and TRBJ1-2; D gene uncertain. The CDR3 is 12 residues long. Germline assignment: CDR1 SGHAT and CDR2 FQNNGV. V was cut by 4 bases and J by 4 bases, with 7 bases left in between. As DNA, the CDR3 is TGTGCCAGCAGCTCCTTAGGCTATGGCTACACCTTC. This encodes CASSSLGYGYTF.

This sequence joins TRBV5-1 and TRBJ2-2; TRBD1 matches 10 bases. Germline CDR1 is SGHRS and CDR2 is YFSETQ. With 3 bases clipped from V and 4 bases from J, the junction kept 3 bases outside the gene matches. The CDR3 sequence is 15 residues long. The CDR3 nucleotides are TGCGCCAGCAGCTGGGGGACAGGGGTCACCGGGGAGCTGTTTTTT. This codes for CASSWGTGVTGELFF.

The rearrangement links TRBV30 to TRBJ1-4; D is possibly TRBD1 (6 bases). The CDR3 totals 18 residues. The germline V gene encodes CDR1 GTSNPN and CDR2 SVGIG (reference sequence). Trimming removed 3 bases from V and 4 bases from J, with 24 bases in between. This chain's CDR3 is CAWSGGAHRDPFNEKLFF. In DNA, the CDR3 is TGTGCCTGGAGCGGCGGGGCACACAGGGACCCCTTTAATGAAAAACTGTTTTTT. Together with reference TRBV30 and TRBJ1-4, the CDR3 gives the full variable domain: SQTIHQWPATLVQPVGSPLSLECTVEGTSNPNLYWYRQAAGRGLQLLFYSVGIGQISSEVPQNLSASRPQDRQFILSSKKLLLSDSGFYLCAWSGGAHRDPFNEKLFFGSGTQLSVL.